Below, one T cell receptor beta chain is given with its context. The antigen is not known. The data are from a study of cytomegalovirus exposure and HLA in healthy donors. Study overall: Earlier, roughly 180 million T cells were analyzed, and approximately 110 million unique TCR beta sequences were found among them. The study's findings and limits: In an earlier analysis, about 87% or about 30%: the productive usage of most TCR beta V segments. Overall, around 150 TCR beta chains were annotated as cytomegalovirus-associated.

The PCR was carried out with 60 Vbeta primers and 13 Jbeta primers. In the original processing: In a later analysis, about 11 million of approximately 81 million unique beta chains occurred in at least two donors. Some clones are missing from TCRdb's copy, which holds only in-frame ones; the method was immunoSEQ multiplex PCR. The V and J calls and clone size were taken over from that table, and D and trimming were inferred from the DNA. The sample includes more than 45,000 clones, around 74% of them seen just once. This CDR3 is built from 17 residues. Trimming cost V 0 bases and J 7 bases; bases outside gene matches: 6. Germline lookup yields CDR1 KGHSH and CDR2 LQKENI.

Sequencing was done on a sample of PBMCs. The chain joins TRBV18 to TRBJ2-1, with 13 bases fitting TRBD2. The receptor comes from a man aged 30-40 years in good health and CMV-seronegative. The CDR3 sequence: CASSPPITSGRANEQFF. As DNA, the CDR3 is TGTGCCAGCTCACCACCGATCACTAGCGGGAGGGCGAATGAGCAGTTCTTC.